This T cell receptor (beta chain) was sequenced in a study of T cell changes during pregnancy in multiple sclerosis. The ends were cut back, 1 base at V and 6 bases at J, with 15 bases in the middle. The germline gives CDR1 SGHTA, CDR2 FQGNSA. The CDR3 totals 15 residues. Using immunoSEQ multiplex PCR, the repertoire was profiled, and TCRdb retains in-frame clones only, with some absent. The sample includes around 65,000 clones, roughly 89% seen only once; the top ten take approximately 1.5%. Sequencing used peripheral blood, obtained in the third trimester of pregnancy. This clonotype was sampled from a female donor in good health, enrolled as a control in a pregnancy study. The chain carries TRBV7-2 and TRBJ1-1; TRBD1 is a possible D gene (5 bases). The CDR3 sequence is CASSLVSGGRAEAFF. In DNA form, the CDR3 reads TGTGCCAGCAGCTTAGTGTCCGGGGGAAGGGCTGAAGCTTTCTTT.